The 32 T cell receptor beta chains presented below share a single source sample, sequenced in a study of blood T cell repertoires in COVID-19. Profiling relied on immunoSEQ multiplex PCR, and the TCRdb table lists in-frame clones only, not all of them. The table records roughly 190,000 clones, 70% to 90% of them present only once. The sequenced sample consisted of peripheral blood. All receptors come from an older woman with active or convalescent COVID-19.

This clone has a single count. This chain links TRBV2 with TRBJ2-1, with 8 bases identical to TRBD2. The CDR3 spans 17 residues. Germline V gene lookup returns CDR1 SNHLY and CDR2 FYNNEI. With V trimmed by 6 bases and J by 5 bases, 15 bases remained unmatched. In DNA, the CDR3 is TGTGCCAGCAGAGCCAGACTAGCGAGGGTGGACAACAATGAGCAGTTCTTC. This translates into CASRARLARVDNNEQFF.

J is TRBJ1-6 and V is TRBV24-1; 11 positions agree with TRBD1. Germline V gene data show CDR1 as KGHDR and CDR2 as SFDVKD. The V segment lost 4 bases and the J segment 10 bases; nucleotides outside the gene matches: 11. This CDR3 comprises 17 residues. This chain's CDR3 is CATSDRDRGAPRSPLHF. In DNA form, the CDR3 reads TGTGCCACCAGTGACAGGGACAGGGGGGCGCCGAGATCACCCCTCCACTTT.

The V call is TRBV6-5, the J call TRBJ1-4; 11 bases fit TRBD1. Germline V gene lookup returns CDR1 MNHEY and CDR2 SVGAGI. Trimming took 6 bases from V and 7 from J; bases not matched to a gene: 1. CDR3 length: 13 amino acids. CDR3 sequence (DNA): TGTGCCAGCAGGGACAGGGGGCTTGAAAAACTGTTTTTT. Amino acid sequence: CASRDRGLEKLFF.

The rearrangement links TRBV9 to TRBJ2-3; possible D gene TRBD1, 5 bases. V gave up 4 bases and J gave up 2 bases, with 17 bases separating them. The CDR3 spans 16 residues. The germline V gene encodes CDR1 SGDLS and CDR2 YYNGEE. CDR3 region: CASSSRPTAITDTQYF. The DNA of the CDR3 is TGTGCCAGCAGCTCCCGCCCGACAGCCATCACAGATACGCAGTATTTT.

The V and J genes are TRBV7-2 and TRBJ1-1; 8 bases align to TRBD1. With V trimmed by 1 base and J by 6 bases, 16 bases remained unmatched. In germline, CDR1 is SGHTA, CDR2 FQGNSA. The CDR3 has 18 amino acids. The CDR3 nucleotides are TGTGCCAGCAGCTTAGTTGGACAGGGCCAGGTTGGACGGGCTGAAGCTTTCTTT. Protein: CASSLVGQGQVGRAEAFF.

The gene calls are TRBV19 and TRBJ2-2; 9 bases match TRBD1. Losses at the gene ends were 5 bases for V and 7 bases for J; bases not matched to a gene: 14. This CDR3 is built from 17 residues. The germline V gene has CDR1 LNHDA and CDR2 SQIVND (reference sequence). DNA of the CDR3: TGTGCCAGTAGTGCTCTAACCGGGACAGGGTTGGACGGGGAGCTGTTTTTT. Translation: CASSALTGTGLDGELFF. Full variable domain (missing parts from reference TRBV19 and TRBJ2-2): DGGITQSPKYLFRKEGQNVTLSCEQNLNHDAMYWYRQDPGQGLRLIYYSQIVNDFQKGDIAEGYSVSREKKESFPLTVTSAQKNPTAFYLCASSALTGTGLDGELFFGEGSRLTVL.

V gene TRBV30 combines with J gene TRBJ2-7; TRBD2 might be the D (5 bases). The CDR3 has 12 amino acids. With 0 bases removed from V and 2 bases from J, the gap between germline ends came to 5 bases. The V gene's germline CDR1 is GTSNPN and CDR2 SVGIG (reference sequence). This CDR3 is CAWSVLAYEQYF. The CDR3 DNA follows: TGTGCCTGGAGTGTACTAGCCTACGAGCAGTACTTC. Together with reference TRBV30 and TRBJ2-7, the CDR3 gives the full variable domain: SQTIHQWPATLVQPVGSPLSLECTVEGTSNPNLYWYRQAAGRGLQLLFYSVGIGQISSEVPQNLSASRPQDRQFILSSKKLLLSDSGFYLCAWSVLAYEQYFGPGTRLTVT.

The CDR3 reads CASSYPQGIKGYTF. The CDR3 DNA is TGTGCCAGCAGCTACCCACAGGGAATTAAGGGCTACACCTTC. The genes are TRBV5-6 and TRBJ1-2; perhaps TRBD1 as D (6 bases). This CDR3 is built from 14 residues. The V end lost 3 bases, the J end lost 8 bases, and 17 bases lay between the germline ends. Looked up from germline, CDR1 is SGHDT and CDR2 is YYEEEE.

This CDR3 is CASSPQPSQTEQFF. The CDR3 nucleotides are TGTGCCAGCAGTCCCCAACCCTCCCAGACAGAGCAGTTCTTC. This rearrangement joins TRBV27 to TRBJ2-1; D is unresolved. CDR3 length: 14 amino acids. Germline CDR1 reads MNHEY; CDR2 reads SMNVEV (reference sequence). Trimming cost V 5 bases and J 10 bases, with 18 bases left between them.

This chain uses TRBV10-2 with TRBJ1-1; the D is unclear. V was shortened by 10 bases and J by 3 bases, with 15 bases between the two germline ends. The CDR3 spans 13 residues. Germline CDR1 and CDR2: WSHSY and SAAADI. CDR3 nucleotides: TGCGCCACCCTCTCCGGCGGGTACACTGAAGCTTTCTTT. Its protein is CATLSGGYTEAFF.

The genes are TRBV28 and TRBJ2-7, with 11 bases matching TRBD1. Germline V gene lookup returns CDR1 MDHEN and CDR2 SYDVKM. The CDR3 spans 16 residues. The ends lost 6 bases at V and 0 bases at J; junction bases unmatched: 7. The CDR3 bases are TGTGCCAGCAGGGGACAGGGGGTATTCTCCTCCTACGAGCAGTACTTC. As protein: CASRGQGVFSSYEQYF. The full variable domain, in which reference TRBV28 and TRBJ2-7 provide the parts outside the CDR3, is DVKVTQSSRYLVKRTGEKVFLECVQDMDHENMFWYRQDPGLGLRLIYFSYDVKMKEKGDIPEGYSVSREKKERFSLILESASTNQTSMYLCASRGQGVFSSYEQYFGPGTRLTVT.

This clone was detected only a few times. The gene calls are TRBV27 and TRBJ1-5; 8 nucleotides agree with TRBD1. CDR3 length: 14 residues. CDR1 MNHEY and CDR2 SMNVEV come from the germline V gene (reference sequence). The junction had 5 bases not matched to a gene; V was cut back by 4 bases and J by 6 bases. This chain's CDR3 is CASSSHRGSQPQHF. In nucleotides, the CDR3 is TGTGCCAGCAGTTCTCACAGGGGGAGTCAGCCCCAGCATTTT.

V gene TRBV9 combines with J gene TRBJ2-5; 7 bases match TRBD2. J was trimmed by 5 bases and V by 4 bases; bases with no gene match: 14. The CDR3 has 16 residues. Per the germline V gene, CDR1 is SGDLS and CDR2 is YYNGEE. The CDR3 sequence: CASSPWVAGGGETQYF. The CDR3 nucleotides are TGTGCCAGCAGCCCCTGGGTAGCGGGTGGCGGGGAGACCCAGTACTTC.

V is TRBV28 and J is TRBJ1-5; TRBD1 matches at 8 bases. The CDR3 loop spans 14 amino acids. Germline trimming cut 4 bases from V and 7 bases from J; bases unmatched to any gene: 6. Germline V gene lookup returns CDR1 MDHEN and CDR2 SYDVKM. In DNA form, the CDR3 reads TGTGCCAGCAGTTCTACAGGGGGTCGGCAGCCCCAGCATTTT. The encoded protein is CASSSTGGRQPQHF.

The chain employs TRBV7-9 and TRBJ2-5; D perhaps matches TRBD2 (5 bases). Germline loops: CDR1 SEHNR, CDR2 FQNEAQ (reference sequence). The CDR3 totals 16 residues. The V end was cut by 8 bases, the J end by 3 bases, with 22 bases between. CDR3: CASGWSFRKAEETQYF. DNA of the CDR3: TGTGCCAGCGGTTGGTCATTTCGAAAAGCGGAAGAGACCCAGTACTTC.

The chain has TRBV2 and TRBJ2-3; weak D call: TRBD1 (6 bases). Trimming removed 8 bases from V and 3 bases from J, with 15 bases in between. Germline CDR1 and CDR2: SNHLY and FYNNEI. This CDR3 contains 14 residues. Here the CDR3 DNA reads TGTGCCAGCGCAAGTGGGGACACGACAGATACGCAGTATTTT. Protein sequence: CASASGDTTDTQYF.

This sequence joins TRBV6-1 and TRBJ1-3, with 7 positions matching TRBD1. The length of the CDR3 is 16 residues. With V trimmed by 0 bases and J by 0 bases, 2 bases remained unmatched. In germline, CDR1 is MNHNS, CDR2 SASEGT. The CDR3 DNA reads as TGTGCCAGCAGTGAAGCGACAGGGCTCTCTGGAAACACCATATATTTT. This gives the protein CASSEATGLSGNTIYF.

This chain uses TRBV2 with TRBJ2-3; TRBD1 aligns across 9 bases. Germline V gene lookup returns CDR1 SNHLY and CDR2 FYNNEI. Unmatched junction bases numbered 10, after V lost 6 bases and J lost 3 bases. This CDR3 is 16 amino acids long. CDR3 nucleotides: TGTGCCAGCAGAGGCGCCGGGACAGGGAATACAGATACGCAGTATTTT. As protein: CASRGAGTGNTDTQYF.

CDR3 region: CASSPWTARRSLTDTQYF. In nucleotides, the CDR3 is TGTGCCAGCAGCCCATGGACAGCCCGACGAAGTTTGACAGATACGCAGTATTTT. V usage is TRBV13 and J usage is TRBJ2-3; D possibly corresponds to TRBD1 (6 bases). V lost 5 bases to trimming and J lost 3 bases, with 24 bases between them. CDR1 and CDR2 from the germline V gene are PRHDT and FYEKMQ (reference sequence). The CDR3 is made up of 18 amino acids. The entire variable domain, with the rest obtained from reference TRBV13 and TRBJ2-3, is as follows: AAGVIQSPRHLIKEKRETATLKCYPIPRHDTVYWYQQGPGQDPQFLISFYEKMQSDKGSIPDRFSAQQFSDYHSELNMSSLELGDSALYFCASSPWTARRSLTDTQYFGPGTRLTVL.

The chain joins TRBV28 to TRBJ2-3; 7 bases align to TRBD1. After removal of 6 bases from V and 2 bases from J, the junction contained 2 bases not matched to a gene. Germline loops: CDR1 MDHEN, CDR2 SYDVKM. The CDR3 sequence is 13 residues long. The CDR3 is CASSGQATDTQYF. CDR3 coding DNA: TGTGCCAGCAGCGGACAGGCCACAGATACGCAGTATTTT.

The chain combines TRBV7-3 with TRBJ2-1, with 8 positions matching TRBD2. CDR3 size: 14 residues. Trimming took 5 bases from V and 8 from J; bases not matched to a gene: 8. In germline, CDR1 is SGHTA, CDR2 FQGTGA. CDR3 in DNA: TGTGCCAGCAGCCCAAGGGGGACTAGATATGAGCAGTTCTTC. Amino acids: CASSPRGTRYEQFF.

J is TRBJ1-1 and V is TRBV6-2 or TRBV6-3; D perhaps matches TRBD1 (5 bases). Trimming took 7 bases from V and 0 from J, leaving 12 bases between them. Germline V gene lookup returns CDR1 MNHEY and CDR2 SVGEGT. This CDR3 has 14 amino acids. CDR3 protein: CASTPGRVNTEAFF. The CDR3 DNA sequence: TGTGCCAGCACCCCGGGCAGGGTGAACACTGAAGCTTTCTTT.

CDR3 in amino acids: CASSITGETQYF. CDR3 DNA sequence: TGTGCCAGCTCTATCACCGGTGAGACCCAGTACTTC. The chain recombines TRBV18 with TRBJ2-5; D is uncertain. The germline V gene has CDR1 KGHSH and CDR2 LQKENI. V was pared by 6 bases and J by 5 bases, with 10 bases between. This CDR3 contains 12 residues.

The chain has TRBV18 and TRBJ1-4; TRBD1 might be the D (6 bases). The V and J ends lost 3 bases and 2 bases respectively, with 13 bases between them. Germline CDR1 and CDR2: KGHSH and LQKENI. The CDR3 is made up of 16 amino acids. CDR3 protein: CASSPSKQGTNEKLFF. In DNA form, the CDR3 reads TGTGCCAGCTCACCGTCCAAACAGGGTACTAATGAAAAACTGTTTTTT.

There are many counts of this clone. J is TRBJ2-7 and V is TRBV7-2; TRBD1 agrees at 8 bases. Germline-derived CDR1 and CDR2 are SGHTA and FQGNSA. This CDR3 comprises 18 residues. V lost 5 bases, J lost 3 bases, and 18 bases stayed unmatched. In DNA form, the CDR3 reads TGTGCCAGCAGCCTATGGACAGGGCGATCGGACCACGTCTACGAGCAGTACTTC. Translation gives CASSLWTGRSDHVYEQYF. Supplemented by reference TRBV7-2 and TRBJ2-7, the full variable domain reads GAGVSQSPSNKVTEKGKDVELRCDPISGHTALYWYRQSLGQGLEFLIYFQGNSAPDKSGLPSDRFSAERTGGSVSTLTIQRTQQEDSAVYLCASSLWTGRSDHVYEQYFGPGTRLTVT.

The V call is TRBV19, the J call TRBJ2-7, with a weak D call TRBD1 (6 bases). CDR3 length equals 13 residues. Trimming pared 6 bases from V and 2 bases from J, leaving 11 bases between. Germline CDR1 is LNHDA and CDR2 is SQIVND (reference sequence). The CDR3 loop is CASSKTGTYEQYF. CDR3 nucleotides: TGTGCCAGTAGCAAGACAGGAACCTACGAGCAGTACTTC.

The V gene is TRBV19, the J gene TRBJ1-5; TRBD1 might be the D (5 bases). The CDR3 sequence is 13 residues long. The ends were cut back, 6 bases at V and 3 bases at J, with 9 bases in the middle. Germline CDR1 LNHDA, CDR2 SQIVND (reference sequence). The CDR3 region has the DNA TGTGCCAGTAGCGACAGTTACAATCAGCCCCAGCATTTT. Translation gives CASSDSYNQPQHF. Variable domain in full (rest from reference TRBV19 and TRBJ1-5): DGGITQSPKYLFRKEGQNVTLSCEQNLNHDAMYWYRQDPGQGLRLIYYSQIVNDFQKGDIAEGYSVSREKKESFPLTVTSAQKNPTAFYLCASSDSYNQPQHFGDGTRLSIL.

This clone was counted between two and nine times. V is TRBV28 and J is TRBJ1-5; D might be TRBD1 (5 bases). Germline assignment: CDR1 MDHEN and CDR2 SYDVKM. With 6 bases removed from V and 7 bases from J, the gap between germline ends came to 19 bases. This CDR3 spans 15 amino acids. The CDR3 DNA is TGTGCCAGCAGAAAAAGCGGGGGTAGGGAGCAGCCCCAGCATTTT. Amino acids: CASRKSGGREQPQHF.

The chain couples TRBV24-1 to TRBJ2-2; unclear D gene. V lost 4 bases and J 4 bases, leaving 15 bases between the germline ends. CDR3 length: 16 residues. The germline V gene has CDR1 KGHDR and CDR2 SFDVKD. In DNA, the CDR3 is TGTGCCACCAGTGACCCAGGCAAGACACGCACCGGGGAGCTGTTTTTT. Protein sequence: CATSDPGKTRTGELFF.

V and J are TRBV2 and TRBJ2-2, with 9 bases aligning to TRBD1. CDR1 is SNHLY and CDR2 is FYNNEI in the germline V gene. The length of the CDR3 is 15 residues. V shed 4 bases and J 3 bases; nucleotides not matched to a gene: 3. The CDR3 bases are TGTGCCAGCAGTGTCGACAGGGGGGACACCGGGGAGCTGTTTTTT. Protein product: CASSVDRGDTGELFF.

This chain joins TRBV7-2 and TRBJ1-5, with a possible D match to TRBD1 (5 bases). This CDR3 spans 15 amino acids. Germline lookup yields CDR1 SGHTA and CDR2 FQGNSA. The V gene lost 4 bases and the J gene lost 4 bases, with 14 bases spanning the gap. CDR3 in DNA: TGTGCCAGCAGCTACGCACGGGGGGAAAATCAGCCCCAGCATTTT. Translated: CASSYARGENQPQHF.

The chain carries TRBV29-1 and TRBJ2-1, with 9 positions matching TRBD2. CDR1 SQVTM and CDR2 ANQGSEA come from the germline V gene. The CDR3 covers 14 residues. The CDR3 sequence is CSTLGAGGPNEQFF. The CDR3 coding sequence is TGCAGTACCCTTGGAGCGGGAGGCCCCAATGAGCAGTTCTTC.